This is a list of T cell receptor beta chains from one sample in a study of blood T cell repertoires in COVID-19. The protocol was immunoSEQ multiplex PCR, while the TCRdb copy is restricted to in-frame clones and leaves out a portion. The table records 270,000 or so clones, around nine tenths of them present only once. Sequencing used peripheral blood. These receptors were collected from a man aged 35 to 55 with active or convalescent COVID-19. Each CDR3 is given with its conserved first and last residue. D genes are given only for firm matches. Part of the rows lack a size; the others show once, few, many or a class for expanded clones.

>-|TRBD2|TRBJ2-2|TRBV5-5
CASANLPGLAGVGELFF
TGTGCCAGCGCAAATCTACCGGGACTAGCGGGAGTCGGGGAGCTGTTTTTT
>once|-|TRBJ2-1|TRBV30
CAWRHANGDEQFF
TGTGCCTGGCGACATGCCAATGGCGATGAGCAGTTCTTC
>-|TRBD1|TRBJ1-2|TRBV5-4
CASSPLDRVFGYTF
TGTGCCAGCAGCCCCCTTGACAGGGTCTTTGGCTACACCTTC
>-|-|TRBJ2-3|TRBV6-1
CASSPSTDTQYF
TGTGCCAGCAGTCCAAGCACAGATACGCAGTATTTT
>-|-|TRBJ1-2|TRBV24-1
CANEDPPRGDGYTF
TGTGCCAACGAAGACCCTCCCAGGGGCGATGGCTACACCTTC
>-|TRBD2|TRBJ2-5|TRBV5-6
CASSLSLAGGLRQETQYF
TGTGCCAGCAGCTTGTCTCTAGCGGGGGGGCTAAGACAAGAGACCCAGTACTTC
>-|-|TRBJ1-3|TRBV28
CASSRQGYGNTIYF
TGTGCCAGCAGTCGTCAGGGATATGGAAACACCATATATTTT
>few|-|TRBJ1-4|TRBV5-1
CASSSTGLGGTEKLFF
TGCGCCAGCAGCTCCACAGGGTTGGGAGGGACTGAAAAACTGTTTTTT
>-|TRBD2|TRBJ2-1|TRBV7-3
CASSLSGSSYNEQFF
TGTGCCAGCAGCCTTAGCGGGAGCTCCTACAATGAGCAGTTCTTC
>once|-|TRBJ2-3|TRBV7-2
CATTPNRGYTDTQYF
TGTGCCACCACGCCCAATCGGGGATACACAGATACGCAGTATTTT
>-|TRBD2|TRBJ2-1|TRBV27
CASSSLAGGLNEQFF
TGTGCCAGCAGTTCACTAGCGGGGGGGCTGAATGAGCAGTTCTTC
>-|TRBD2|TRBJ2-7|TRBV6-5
CASSYTGLAGNYEQYF
TGTGCCAGCAGTTACACGGGACTAGCGGGGAACTACGAGCAGTACTTC
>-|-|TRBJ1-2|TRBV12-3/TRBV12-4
CASSRGARYGYTF
TGTGCCAGCAGCCGGGGAGCCCGCTATGGCTACACCTTC
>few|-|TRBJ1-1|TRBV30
CAWSPGTGDTEAFF
TGTGCCTGGAGTCCGGGGACGGGGGACACTGAAGCTTTCTTT
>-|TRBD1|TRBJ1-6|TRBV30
CAWTLDRQYSPLHF
TGTGCCTGGACTCTGGACAGGCAGTATTCACCCCTCCACTTT
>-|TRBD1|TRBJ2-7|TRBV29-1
CSVPGQSYEQYF
TGCAGCGTCCCGGGACAGTCGTACGAGCAGTACTTC
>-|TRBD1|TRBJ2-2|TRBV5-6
CASRDFLGQGEAGELFF
TGTGCCAGCAGGGACTTCCTGGGACAGGGGGAGGCCGGGGAGCTGTTTTTT
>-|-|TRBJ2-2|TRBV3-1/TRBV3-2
CASSQQDRRSTGELFF
TGTGCCAGCAGCCAACAAGACAGACGGTCGACCGGGGAGCTGTTTTTT
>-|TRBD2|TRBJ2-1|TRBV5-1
CASSRMTSDSYNEQFF
TGCGCCAGCAGCAGGATGACTAGCGACTCCTACAATGAGCAGTTCTTC
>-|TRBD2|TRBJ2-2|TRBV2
CASSGVGGRTGELFF
TGTGCCAGCAGTGGGGTGGGAGGGAGAACCGGGGAGCTGTTTTTT
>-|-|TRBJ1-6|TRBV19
CASSIDQRNSPLHF
TGTGCCAGTAGTATAGACCAGAGGAATTCACCCCTCCACTTT
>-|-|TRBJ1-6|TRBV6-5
CASRPSWGDNSPLHF
TGTGCCAGCAGGCCGTCATGGGGGGATAATTCACCCCTCCACTTT
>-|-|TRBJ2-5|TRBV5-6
CASSPRYRAWEGTQYF
TGTGCCAGCAGCCCCCGTTACAGGGCCTGGGAAGGGACCCAGTACTTC
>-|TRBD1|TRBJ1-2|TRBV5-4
CASSPPPGQGSGYTF
TGTGCCAGCAGCCCACCCCCGGGACAGGGGAGTGGCTACACCTTC
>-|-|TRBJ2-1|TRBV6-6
CATVNYLYNEQFF
TGTGCCACCGTAAATTACCTATACAATGAGCAGTTCTTC
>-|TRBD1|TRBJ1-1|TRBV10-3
CAISVGTGPNTEAFF
TGTGCCATCAGTGTAGGGACAGGCCCTAACACTGAAGCTTTCTTT
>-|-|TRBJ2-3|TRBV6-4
CASSDIGGAPVTQYF
TGTGCCAGCAGTGACATTGGCGGGGCCCCGGTTACGCAGTATTTT
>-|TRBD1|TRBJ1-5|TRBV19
CASSQGGGFNQPQHF
TGTGCCAGTAGTCAAGGGGGCGGATTCAATCAGCCCCAGCATTTT
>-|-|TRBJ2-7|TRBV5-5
CASSHTEPYEQYF
TGTGCCAGCAGCCATACAGAGCCCTACGAGCAGTACTTC
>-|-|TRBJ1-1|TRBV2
CASSEFAEAFF
TGTGCCAGCAGTGAATTCGCTGAAGCTTTCTTT
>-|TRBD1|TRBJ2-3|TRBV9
CASSGRDRATDTQYF
TGTGCCAGCAGCGGCAGGGACAGGGCCACAGATACGCAGTATTTT
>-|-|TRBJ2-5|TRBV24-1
CATSDPIGRETQYF
TGTGCCACCAGTGATCCGATAGGGAGAGAGACCCAGTACTTC
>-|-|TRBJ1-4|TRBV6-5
CASRMGGLDEKLFF
TGTGCCAGCAGAATGGGGGGACTCGATGAAAAACTGTTTTTT
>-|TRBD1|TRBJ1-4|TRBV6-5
CATRETGGSEKLFF
TGTGCCACCCGGGAAACAGGGGGTAGTGAAAAACTGTTTTTT
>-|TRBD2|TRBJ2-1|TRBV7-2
CASSSGTSGYNEQFF
TGTGCCAGCAGCTCCGGGACTAGTGGCTACAATGAGCAGTTCTTC
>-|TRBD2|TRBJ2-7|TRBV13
CASSQRLAVAEQYF
TGTGCCAGCAGTCAAAGACTAGCTGTAGCCGAGCAGTACTTC
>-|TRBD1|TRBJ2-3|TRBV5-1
CASMSGQGATDTQYF
TGCGCCAGCATGTCGGGACAGGGGGCGACAGATACGCAGTATTTT
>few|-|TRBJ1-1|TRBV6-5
CASSYSNQANTEAFF
TGTGCCAGCAGTTACTCGAATCAGGCGAACACTGAAGCTTTCTTT
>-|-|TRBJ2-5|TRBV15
CATSGAGQETQYF
TGTGCCACCAGCGGGGCAGGCCAAGAGACCCAGTACTTC
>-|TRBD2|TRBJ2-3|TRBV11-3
CASSIMSPSGADTQYF
TGTGCCAGCAGCATAATGTCCCCTAGCGGCGCAGATACGCAGTATTTT
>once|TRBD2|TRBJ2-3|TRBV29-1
CSVARTSGRNTDTQYF
TGCAGCGTTGCCCGCACTAGCGGGAGGAACACAGATACGCAGTATTTT
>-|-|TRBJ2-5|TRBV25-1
CASSFGTQYF
TGTGCCAGCAGTTTCGGGACCCAGTACTTC
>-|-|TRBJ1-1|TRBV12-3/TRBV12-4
CASSLFVGTEAFF
TGTGCCAGCAGTCTATTCGTCGGCACTGAAGCTTTCTTT
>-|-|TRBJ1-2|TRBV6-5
CASSYGQGGGYGYTF
TGTGCCAGCAGTTACGGGCAGGGTGGTGGTTATGGCTACACCTTC
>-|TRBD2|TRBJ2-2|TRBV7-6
CASSSLAGLAGELFF
TGTGCCAGCAGTTCCCTAGCGGGGTTGGCGGGGGAGCTGTTTTTT
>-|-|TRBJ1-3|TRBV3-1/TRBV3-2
CASSQVWSETDTIYF
TGTGCCAGCAGCCAAGTTTGGAGTGAGACGGACACCATATATTTT
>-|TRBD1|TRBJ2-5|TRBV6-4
CASSLYRGETQYF
TGTGCCAGCAGTTTGTACAGGGGAGAGACCCAGTACTTC
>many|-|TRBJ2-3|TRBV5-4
CASSPEPPGPLGDTQYF
TGTGCCAGCAGCCCCGAGCCTCCAGGGCCCCTTGGTGATACGCAGTATTTT
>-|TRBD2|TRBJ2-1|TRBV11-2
CASSLDWASGTDEQFF
TGTGCCAGCAGCTTAGATTGGGCTAGCGGGACTGATGAGCAGTTCTTC
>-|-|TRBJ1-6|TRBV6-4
CASSADRLNSPLHF
TGTGCCAGCAGTGCAGACAGGTTAAATTCACCCCTCCACTTT
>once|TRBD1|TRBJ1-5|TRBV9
CASSPQGAGQPQHF
TGTGCCAGCAGCCCTCAGGGGGCAGGTCAGCCCCAGCATTTT
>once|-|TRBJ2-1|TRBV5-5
CASTPGLQSSYNEQFF
TGTGCCAGCACCCCCGGATTACAGAGCTCCTACAATGAGCAGTTCTTC
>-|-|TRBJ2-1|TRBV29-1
CSVLRGRREAYNEQFF
TGCAGCGTCCTAAGGGGCCGGAGAGAGGCCTACAATGAGCAGTTCTTC
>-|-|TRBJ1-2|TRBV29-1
CSVPRGVGYTF
TGCAGCGTTCCCAGGGGTGTAGGCTACACCTTC
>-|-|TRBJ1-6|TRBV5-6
CASSYGAGALNSPLHF
TGTGCCAGCAGCTATGGGGCAGGGGCGTTGAATTCACCCCTCCACTTT
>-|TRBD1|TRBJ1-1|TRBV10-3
CATLRNRGLGEAFF
TGTGCCACCCTCCGCAACAGGGGGCTAGGTGAAGCTTTCTTT
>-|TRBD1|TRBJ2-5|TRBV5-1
CASSSLGQGALETQYF
TGCGCCAGCAGCTCCCTTGGACAGGGGGCCTTGGAGACCCAGTACTTC